The present T cell receptor (beta chain) was sequenced within a study of shared clonotypes between healthy human individuals (TCRdb year 2020). In terms of the full investigation: A couple of women and three men aged 18 to 49 years were included in the cohort. For each donor, CD4 naive and CD4 memory were each given three plates, CD8 naive was given two plates, and CD8 memory was given one plate. To estimate repertoire size and how much clonotypes are shared between individuals, the study performed deep sequencing of blood TCR repertoires from roughly five healthy adults. To increase sequencing depth and limit assay-specific biases, TCR repertoire library preparation and sequencing were carried out by different laboratories using diverse techniques. Between about 0.8 and 9 billion PBMCs per donor were obtained by leukapheresis. On the study overall, not on this receptor specifically: Compared with non-shared clonotypes, the clonotypes found in all four sorted-subset donors had higher generation probabilities. Naive subsets generally had larger estimated clonotype richness than memory subsets. Pairwise subsampling led to the expectation that sequencing depth would affect the degree of clonotype sharing among donors. Sampling was restricted to blood, and TCR repertoires in tissues likely differ from the TCR repertoires found in blood. About 5% of naive CD4, more than 3% of naive CD8, around 2.3% of memory CD4, and around 0.42% of memory CD8 clonotypes were shared across several donors. Even with the large sequencing depth, rarefaction of the sorted-subset datasets indicated that sequencing was incomplete. Because the study included a small number of donors, the genetic and exposure-history diversity represented was limited.

The donors were healthy, HIV-negative adults who had no recently reported acute infections or vaccinations. Every donor was a Caucasian adult residing in Nashville, Tennessee, USA. CD4+ T cells were enriched through magnetic negative selection, after which naive cells were positively selected on CD45RA and the remaining negative fraction served as the memory subset. After blood collection by leukapheresis, PBMCs were isolated using Ficoll-Histopaque density gradient centrifugation and then cryopreserved in the vapor phase of liquid nitrogen. Analytical flow cytometry was used to check the purity and quantity of every magnetically sorted T cell population. From each sorted fraction, genomic DNA was isolated and quantified by UV absorbance on a Nanodrop 2000c. V is cut by 3 bases and J by 5 bases, and the space between the germline ends is 17 bases. CDR1 SGHNT and CDR2 YYREEE are derived from the germline V gene (reference sequence). From the cysteine up to the phenylalanine, the CDR3 has a length of 16 residues. Of all the DNA, just the CDR3 is kept, 48 bases in frame from base 1.

A word on this clone: It has no known antigen specificity. No base quality values were provided; no much bigger clone lies one nucleotide off.

TCR CDR3 regions were amplified from genomic DNA by multiplex PCR using the deep immunoSEQ assay. Extracted genomic DNA from each cell subset was spread evenly across all wells of several immunoSEQ 96-well plates, with each plate serving as a replicate. For sorted subsets, around 200 ng genomic DNA, equal to 25,000 to 35,000 T cell genomes, was loaded into each replicate PCR. Purified libraries were quantified with a Qubit 3.0 fluorometer, sized on a Bioanalyzer 2100, and re-quantified with the KAPA Library Quantification kit. Each immunoSEQ 96-well plate was sequenced on its own single-read 150-cycle Illumina NextSeq 550 flow cell. For the original study's pipeline: The immunoSEQ output contained only junctional sequences without quality scores, so filtering could not match that applied to full-length reads. Sequences were annotated with PyIR, a Python wrapper for IgBLAST v1.9, using IMGT germline references to assign V/J genes and CDR3. Reads were filtered out if the reads had weak V/J assignments (E-value above 1e-6), no CDR3, stop codons, out-of-frame junctions, or ambiguous translated residues. V3J clonotypes were defined as sequences sharing the same inferred V gene, J gene, and CDR3 amino acid sequence. To compute the percentage overlap between repertoires, the number of shared unique clonotypes was divided by the size of the smaller repertoire. RTK rarefaction, the Chao1 estimator, and Recon v2.1 estimates of unobserved clonotypes were used to assess repertoire richness. For all TCRbeta clonotypes obtained by the gDNA method from several donors, generation probabilities were computed with OLGA. TCRdb retrieved this table from immuneACCESS and kept in-frame rearrangements only. Not all clones are present; in checked studies, unresolved V genes account for under half, and no reason is known for the remainder. V and J calls and clone size are given by that table; D and trimming were obtained from the DNA. Recorded for this sample are around 1.6 million clones; approximately 98% of them occurred a single time. The leading ten clones occupy 0.4% to 0.55% of the sample.

The chain is assembled from TRBV5-4 and TRBJ2-2, with a tentative D gene TRBD1 over 6 matching bases. The clonotype comes from a man under 40 in good health. Sample: naive CD4+ T cells sorted from blood. Taken with the paper, the label for cell subset or site translates to: CD45RA+ positively selected. CDR3 protein: CASSSRYRDATGELFF. The nucleotides are TGTGCCAGCAGCTCGCGTTACAGGGATGCTACCGGGGAGCTGTTTTTT.